This T cell receptor (beta chain) originates from a study of blood T cell repertoires in COVID-19. The repertoire was sequenced with immunoSEQ multiplex PCR; TCRdb's copy has only in-frame clones and lacks some. The data hold about 140,000 clones, with over 80% observed a single time. Input material: PBMCs or T cells enriched from blood (not recorded which). The TCR comes from a man in his fifties or sixties who had recovered from COVID-19.

The CDR3 sequence: CASSRDRGAGELFF. In DNA form, the CDR3 reads TGTGCCAGCAGCCGGGACAGGGGGGCCGGGGAGCTGTTTTTT. This sequence joins TRBV6-5 and TRBJ2-2, with TRBD1 identical over 11 bases. The CDR3 contains 14 residues. Germline loops: CDR1 MNHEY, CDR2 SVGAGI. V lost 6 bases to trimming and J lost 6 bases; unmatched junction nucleotides: 3.